The clone carrying this T cell receptor (beta chain) was observed a few times. No antigen is known for it. This entry comes from a study of response to subunit inactivated influenza vaccine. Trimming shortened V by 0 bases and J by 9 bases, and 19 bases separated the two germline ends. This CDR3 is 16 amino acids long. Germline CDR1 and CDR2: SGHRS and YFSETQ. Study-wide findings and caveats: It was suggested by the authors that few new T cells are recruited by each seasonal influenza vaccination.

TCRdb processed the RT-PCR reads anew with MiXCR; each CDR3 protein has one entry. Of fewer than 350,000 distinct CDR3 sequences listed, around a fifth were seen once; the top ten hold 10%. Specimen: PBMCs from blood, collected roughly 20 months after vaccination. The gene calls are TRBV5-1 and TRBJ2-1, with D hard to call. This sequence was found in a man between 50 and 69 years old who received an inactivated influenza vaccine. The DNA of the CDR3 is TGCGCCAGCAGCTTGGGAGTTGGTCGGGCCGTCGTTGAGCAGTTCTTC. Amino acid sequence: CASSLGVGRAVVEQFF.